The T cell receptor beta chain under discussion was sequenced for a study of chemoradiotherapy in HPV16-positive cancers. Study-wide results and caveats: Functional assays defining HPV-specific T cells used only a couple of HPV16-positive patients.

The CDR3 runs to 17 residues. CDR1 is SGHAT and CDR2 is FQNNGV in the germline V gene. V lost 0 bases to trimming and J lost 8 bases; unmatched junction nucleotides: 11. This clone appeared once. Its target is unknown. Method: immunoSEQ multiplex PCR; TCRdb's copy keeps in-frame clones and lacks some. The sample shows approximately 1,800 clones, roughly 77% of them seen only once. The chain links TRBV11-2 to TRBJ2-1, with 9 bases that match TRBD1. The sequence derives from a human donor with HPV-associated anogenital cancer. This material consisted of tumor tissue, taken from a patient who underwent chemoradiotherapy. The CDR3 coding sequence is TGTGCCAGCAGCTTAGATTGGGGTCGGGACAGGGAATATGAGCAGTTCTTC. Its protein is CASSLDWGRDREYEQFF.